Below are 5 T cell receptor beta chains sequenced from a single sample in a study of blood T cell repertoires in COVID-19. Sequencing was performed with immunoSEQ multiplex PCR; in TCRdb, only in-frame clones are kept and a portion is missing. The table records 60,000 or so clones, around 76% of them present only once. The sample consisted of peripheral blood. The receptors originated from a human donor in a cohort sampled during active COVID-19.

The J gene is TRBJ2-3, the V gene TRBV5-1; TRBD2 is a possible D gene (5 bases). The CDR3 is 13 amino acids. The ends were cut back, 5 bases at V and 3 bases at J, with 10 bases in the middle. Germline V gene data show CDR1 as SGHRS and CDR2 as YFSETQ. In nucleotides, the CDR3 is TGCGCCAGCAGGACATCGGGAACAGATACGCAGTATTTT. Protein: CASRTSGTDTQYF.

This rearrangement joins TRBV5-5 to TRBJ1-4, with 8 bases identical to TRBD1. There are 15 residues in the CDR3. V lost 4 bases, J lost 5 bases, and 7 bases stayed unmatched. The V gene's germline CDR1 is SGHKS and CDR2 YYEKEE (reference sequence). This CDR3 reads CASSPGGTGNEKLFF. The CDR3 DNA sequence: TGTGCCAGCAGCCCCGGAGGGACAGGCAATGAAAAACTGTTTTTT.

The J gene is TRBJ2-7, the V gene TRBV5-4; weak D call: TRBD1 (6 bases). The ends were cut back, 0 bases at V and 1 base at J, with 14 bases in the middle. The CDR3 has 16 residues. Germline assignment: CDR1 SGHNT and CDR2 YYREEE (reference sequence). The CDR3 spells CASSLGGLRASYEQYF. The CDR3 DNA reads TGTGCCAGCAGCTTGGGGGGGCTAAGGGCATCCTACGAGCAGTACTTC.

This chain joins TRBV6-2 or TRBV6-3 and TRBJ2-7; D may be TRBD2 (5 bases). The CDR3 extends over 15 amino acids. Trimming left V 4 bases short and J 4 bases short, with 17 bases between. From germline, CDR1 is MNHEY and CDR2 SVGEGT. CDR3 protein: CASSSDGNYLYEQYF. The CDR3 bases are TGTGCCAGCAGTTCCGACGGGAATTACCTGTACGAGCAGTACTTC.

This chain links TRBV5-1 with TRBJ2-6; D remains unclear. Germline V gene sequence: CDR1 SGHRS, CDR2 YFSETQ. The CDR3 runs 16 residues. Trimming stripped 1 base from V and 0 bases from J, with 8 bases between. This CDR3 is CASSLWQYSGANVLTF. The CDR3 DNA follows: TGCGCCAGCAGCTTGTGGCAGTACTCTGGGGCCAACGTCCTGACTTTC.